A single sample gave rise to the 2 T cell receptor beta chains below, sequenced in a study of cytomegalovirus exposure and HLA in healthy donors (dated by TCRdb to about 2017). The receptor library was made with the immunoSEQ multiplex PCR assay. For the multiplex PCR, a mixture combining 60 forward primers for TCR Vbeta segments and 13 reverse primers for TCR Jbeta segments was used. The immuneACCESS repertoire file appears here via TCRdb, limited to in-frame rearrangements. These files lack a portion of the clones; in checked studies, under half of the deficit traces to unresolved V genes, and the cause of the others is not known. The sample includes more than 150,000 clones, with approximately 80% observed a single time. Roughly 7% of the sample lies in the top ten. The sequenced sample consisted of PBMCs. The source is a woman aged 40 to 50 in good health and CMV-seropositive.

The CDR3 region is CASSGRDRKETQYF. In nucleotides, the CDR3 is TGTGCCAGCAGTGGCCGGGACAGAAAAGAGACCCAGTACTTC. The V and J genes are TRBV28 and TRBJ2-5, with TRBD1 matching 7 bases. There are 14 residues in the CDR3. Germline-derived CDR1 and CDR2 are MDHEN and SYDVKM. J gave up 3 bases and V 5 bases, and 6 bases lay outside the gene matches.

Comment on this clone: One junction end disagrees with the germline gene, perhaps due to a read error. This chain joins TRBV30 and TRBJ2-5, with 9 bases that match TRBD2. The CDR3 extends over 14 amino acids. The germline gives CDR1 GTSNPN, CDR2 SVGIG (reference sequence). DNA of the CDR3: TGTGCCTGGAGTGTGTTAATGGGACTAGCACCTACGAACTTC. Amino acid sequence: CAWSVLMGLAPTNF.